Presented here are 25 T cell receptor beta chains from one specimen sequenced in a study of blood T cell repertoires in COVID-19. Method: immunoSEQ multiplex PCR; TCRdb's copy keeps in-frame clones and lacks some. The sample includes 360,000 or so clones, 85% to 90% of them seen just once. Specimen: PBMCs or T cells enriched from blood (not recorded which). These receptors were collected from a woman aged 25 to 45 who had been exposed to COVID-19.

The chain joins TRBV28 to TRBJ1-5; D ambiguous. The CDR3 totals 15 residues. Germline assignment: CDR1 MDHEN and CDR2 SYDVKM. Trimming pared 3 bases from V and 3 bases from J, leaving 12 bases between. In nucleotides, the CDR3 is TGTGCCAGCAGTTTGTCCGAGGGCCACAATCAGCCCCAGCATTTT. It encodes CASSLSEGHNQPQHF.

As to this clone: Compared with germline, one end of the junction differs, possibly owing to a read error. This chain's CDR3 is CASTTGGDQPQHF. In nucleotides, the CDR3 is TGCGCCAGCACAACAGGGGGGGATCAACCCCAGCATTTT. V gene TRBV10-2 combines with J gene TRBJ1-5, with 8 nucleotides matching TRBD1. The CDR3 has 13 residues. The germline gives CDR1 WSHSY, CDR2 SAAADI.

The V call is TRBV7-3, the J call TRBJ2-5, with 9 bases identical to TRBD2. After removal of 2 bases from V and 5 bases from J, the junction contained 18 bases not matched to a gene. The CDR3 runs 19 residues. Germline-derived CDR1 and CDR2 are SGHTA and FQGTGA. CDR3 residues: CASSLPPTWREGRWETQYF. The DNA of the CDR3 is TGTGCCAGCAGCTTACCACCTACCTGGCGGGAGGGTCGGTGGGAGACCCAGTACTTC. The variable domain in full, with the rest retrieved from reference TRBV7-3 and TRBJ2-5, is GAGVSQTPSNKVTEKGKYVELRCDPISGHTALYWYRQSLGQGPEFLIYFQGTGAADDSGLPNDRFFAVRPEGSVSTLKIQRTERGDSAVYLCASSLPPTWREGRWETQYFGPGTRLLVL.

This sequence joins TRBV27 and TRBJ2-3, with 10 bases that match TRBD2. The V gene's germline CDR1 is MNHEY and CDR2 SMNVEV (reference sequence). V was pared by 1 base and J by 9 bases, with 13 bases of the junction left unmatched. The CDR3 spans 17 residues. CDR3 nucleotide sequence: TGTGCCAGCAGTTTATTTGAGCTAGCGGGGGCCACACGGACGCAGTATTTT. Its protein product is CASSLFELAGATRTQYF.

The CDR3 DNA is TGTGCCAGCAGCGAGCCGGGACTCGGCAACGACGAGCAGTACTTC. Translated, it gives CASSEPGLGNDEQYF. The V gene is TRBV3-1 (or the pseudogene TRBV3-2), the J gene TRBJ2-7, with D possibly being TRBD2 (6 bases). The CDR3 spans 15 residues. CDR1 is LGHDT and CDR2 is YNNKEL in the germline V gene (reference sequence). Deletions cut 5 bases from V and 5 bases from J, with 19 bases between.

The chain is built from TRBV10-3 and TRBJ2-7; weak D call: TRBD1 (5 bases). V was pared by 0 bases and J by 4 bases, with 10 bases between. The CDR3 spans 14 residues. The germline CDR1 and CDR2 sequences are ENHRY and SYGVKD. The CDR3 nucleotides read TGTGCCATCAGTGAGTCGGACATTGGTTACGAGCAGTACTTC. Its protein is CAISESDIGYEQYF.

V is TRBV3-1 (or the pseudogene TRBV3-2) and J is TRBJ1-3; no clear D. The CDR3 runs to 15 residues. Looked up from germline, CDR1 is LGHDT and CDR2 is YNNKEL (reference sequence). V was pared by 2 bases and J by 0 bases, with 8 bases between. The CDR3 region has the DNA TGTGCCAGCAGCCAACAGGCTCTCTCTGGAAACACCATATATTTT. It translates to CASSQQALSGNTIYF.

The chain couples TRBV5-8 to TRBJ1-1; 12 nucleotides line up with TRBD1. The CDR3 spans 18 residues. The V segment lost 9 bases and the J segment 4 bases; nucleotides outside the gene matches: 19. Germline-derived CDR1 and CDR2 are SGHTS and YDEGEE. This CDR3 reads CANLISPGQGARSTEAFF. The CDR3 DNA reads as TGTGCCAACCTTATCTCACCGGGACAGGGGGCGCGTAGCACTGAAGCTTTCTTT. Full variable domain (remainder filled in from reference TRBV5-8 and TRBJ1-1): EAGVTQSPTHLIKTRGQQATLRCSPISGHTSVYWYQQALGLGLQFLLWYDEGEERNRGNFPPRFSGRQFPNYSSELNVNALELEDSALYLCANLISPGQGARSTEAFFGQGTRLTVV.

The V gene is TRBV10-2, the J gene TRBJ1-6; D unresolved. The germline V gene encodes CDR1 WSHSY and CDR2 SAAADI. The CDR3 sequence is 8 residues long. V shed 8 bases and J shed 14 bases, with 4 bases lying between them. The CDR3 bases are TGCGCCAGCTCCGCCCTCCACTTT. This translates into CASSALHF.

The count of this clone is one. The rearrangement links TRBV5-6 to TRBJ2-5; 10 nucleotides agree with TRBD1. The CDR3 covers 15 residues. Per germline, CDR1 SGHDT and CDR2 YYEEEE. With V trimmed by 0 bases and J by 2 bases, 1 base remained unmatched. CDR3: CASSLAGQGQETQYF. The DNA of the CDR3 is TGTGCCAGCAGCTTGGCGGGACAGGGGCAAGAGACCCAGTACTTC.

The chain uses TRBV4-1 and TRBJ1-5; D is uncertain. CDR3 size: 12 residues. The germline V and J ends were trimmed by 0 bases and 7 bases, with 4 bases remaining between them. The V gene's germline CDR1 is MGHRA and CDR2 YSYEKL. The CDR3 DNA is TGCGCCAGCAGCCAAGATCAACAGCCCCAGCATTTT. Translating it yields CASSQDQQPQHF.

About this clone: No DNA is shown, since the ends of the CDR3 on it are uncertain; the CDR3 is the one TCRdb lists. This chain connects TRBV27 to TRBJ2-7; TRBD1, the D gene given by the table, was not confirmed from the DNA. CDR1 is MNHEY, CDR2 SMNVEV, per germline (reference sequence). The length of the CDR3 is 13 amino acids, counting both ends. This CDR3 reads CASSFGPGVEQYF.

The chain uses TRBV28 and TRBJ1-1; TRBD1 aligns across 7 bases. V lost 5 bases to trimming and J lost 9 bases; unmatched junction nucleotides: 6. The CDR3 loop spans 12 amino acids. CDR1 is MDHEN, CDR2 SYDVKM, per germline. In nucleotides, the CDR3 is TGTGCCAGCAGTAACTTACAGGGGCAAGCTTTCTTT. Amino acids: CASSNLQGQAFF.

This chain joins TRBV15 and TRBJ2-1, with D perhaps TRBD2 (5 bases). Germline CDR1 reads LNHNV; CDR2 reads YYDKDF (reference sequence). V was trimmed by 2 bases and J by 0 bases, leaving 14 bases between them. The CDR3 length is 17 residues. The chain's CDR3 is CATSRFTRADSYNEQFF. The DNA for the CDR3 is TGTGCCACCAGCAGATTTACGCGGGCCGACTCCTACAATGAGCAGTTCTTC.

The gene calls are TRBV12-3 or TRBV12-4 and TRBJ1-2; D is ambiguous. The V end lost 10 bases, the J end lost 5 bases, and 17 bases lay between the germline ends. The CDR3 totals 13 residues. CDR3 region: CATRRGRGYGYTF. In DNA form, the CDR3 reads TGTGCCACCCGCAGAGGGCGAGGGTATGGCTACACCTTC.

This rearrangement joins TRBV4-2 to TRBJ2-7, with 9 bases identical to TRBD2. V was pared by 8 bases and J by 5 bases, with 16 bases of the junction left unmatched. The CDR3 extends over 16 amino acids. Germline CDR1 LGHNA, CDR2 YNFKEQ. The CDR3 coding sequence is TGTGCCAGCCGGGATTTGGGGAGCGGGAGGATCCACGAGCAGTACTTC. This encodes CASRDLGSGRIHEQYF.

This chain uses TRBV7-3 with TRBJ2-1; 10 bases map to TRBD2. The germline V gene has CDR1 SGHTA and CDR2 FQGTGA. The V and J ends lost 5 bases and 7 bases, in that order; junction bases with no gene match: 5. The CDR3 is 14 amino acids. As DNA, the CDR3 is TGTGCCAGCAGCATACTAGCGGGGTTGAATGAGCAGTTCTTC. It codes for CASSILAGLNEQFF.

The chain has TRBV7-3 and TRBJ2-1, with TRBD2 matching over 8 bases. CDR1 is SGHTA and CDR2 is FQGTGA in the germline V gene. The V segment lost 5 bases and the J segment 12 bases; nucleotides outside the gene matches: 21. CDR3 length equals 17 residues. The CDR3 region has the DNA TGTGCCAGCAGCACCGACCCTCTCCGGGAGGGCCTGGTGTGGCAGTTCTTC. This sequence encodes CASSTDPLREGLVWQFF. Using reference TRBV7-3 and TRBJ2-1 for the parts outside the CDR3, the full variable domain is GAGVSQTPSNKVTEKGKYVELRCDPISGHTALYWYRQSLGQGPEFLIYFQGTGAADDSGLPNDRFFAVRPEGSVSTLKIQRTERGDSAVYLCASSTDPLREGLVWQFFGPGTRLTVL.

This clone showed up just a few times. The chain joins TRBV7-8 to TRBJ2-2; D is ambiguous. The CDR3 runs to 15 residues. V dropped 2 bases and J dropped 4 bases, with 11 bases sitting between them. Germline CDR1 and CDR2: SGHVS and FQNEAQ. CDR3 sequence (DNA): TGTGCCAGCAGCTTATTCTCAGGCCTCACCGGGGAGCTGTTTTTT. Protein sequence: CASSLFSGLTGELFF.

This chain connects TRBV19 to TRBJ1-2; D gene uncertain. V gave up 7 bases and J gave up 5 bases, with 20 bases separating them. The V gene's germline CDR1 is LNHDA and CDR2 SQIVND (reference sequence). The CDR3 totals 15 residues. The CDR3 nucleotides are TGTGCCAGTATCCCCAGTCAGGAGGAAGGTTATGGCTACACCTTC. Protein product: CASIPSQEEGYGYTF.

This chain connects TRBV24-1 to TRBJ2-3; 9 nucleotides line up with TRBD1. This CDR3 is built from 16 residues. Germline CDR1 reads KGHDR; CDR2 reads SFDVKD. V trimming: 4 bases; J trimming: 2 bases; junction bases outside the gene matches: 6. The CDR3 region is CATSDRWTGATDTQYF. CDR3 nucleotide sequence: TGTGCCACCAGTGACCGTTGGACAGGGGCCACAGATACGCAGTATTTT.

This clone was recorded once. This chain uses TRBV6-2 or TRBV6-3 with TRBJ2-7, with TRBD2 identical over 10 bases. CDR1 and CDR2 (germline): MNHEY, SVGEGT. The junction had 6 bases not matched to a gene; V was cut back by 4 bases and J by 3 bases. This CDR3 is built from 15 residues. CDR3 residues: CASSSGTSAVYEQYF. CDR3 in DNA: TGTGCCAGCAGTTCCGGGACTAGCGCAGTCTACGAGCAGTACTTC.

This clone turned up a few times. The rearrangement links TRBV28 to TRBJ1-2; 8 bases are shared with TRBD1. This CDR3 is 17 amino acids long. Trimming at V came to 3 bases and at J to 4 bases, leaving 13 bases not matched to a gene. Germline assignment: CDR1 MDHEN and CDR2 SYDVKM. CDR3 coding DNA: TGTGCCAGCAGTTTGATTGGGCAGGGGGCGCTTAGCTATGGCTACACCTTC. Residues: CASSLIGQGALSYGYTF.

The V call is TRBV27, the J call TRBJ1-5; D is perhaps TRBD1 (6 bases). Germline V lookup: CDR1 MNHEY, CDR2 SMNVEV (reference sequence). V was trimmed by 8 bases and J by 6 bases, leaving 17 bases between them. CDR3 length: 14 residues. The CDR3 DNA reads as TGTGCCAGCGGGGAACAGGGATCCAGTCAGCCCCAGCATTTT. Its translation: CASGEQGSSQPQHF.

In its sample, this clone was seen once. The chain joins TRBV12-5 to TRBJ1-1, with 9 bases aligning to TRBD1. CDR1 and CDR2 from the germline V gene are LGHNT and FRNRAP. The CDR3 contains 15 residues. After removal of 2 bases from V and 1 base from J, the junction contained 2 bases not matched to a gene. DNA of the CDR3: TGTGCTAGTGGTTTGACAGGGGGCAGGAACACTGAAGCTTTCTTT. Translated, it gives CASGLTGGRNTEAFF. The variable domain in full, with the rest retrieved from reference TRBV12-5 and TRBJ1-1, is DARVTQTPRHKVTEMGQEVTMRCQPILGHNTVFWYRQTMMQGLELLAYFRNRAPLDDSGMPKDRFSAEMPDATLATLKIQPSEPRDSAVYFCASGLTGGRNTEAFFGQGTRLTVV.